Below are 20 T cell receptor beta chains sequenced from a single sample in a study of CD8+ T cells in alopecia areata. In each case, RNA was isolated and then reverse transcribed into cDNA as the sequencing template. Here immunoSEQ multiplex PCR was the method, and the copy in TCRdb shows in-frame clones only, minus some. The sample includes hundreds of thousands of clones, roughly 60% of them seen just once. Treatment in this sample: oral pan-JAK inhibitor, 5-10 mg twice daily. Sample: CD4+ T cells sorted from blood, taken around week 53, from a patient treated with tofacitinib. These receptors originate from a human donor with alopecia areata.

This chain links TRBV18 with TRBJ1-5; D remains ambiguous. Trimming took off 5 bases at V and 2 bases at J, with 13 bases between the two ends. The CDR3 sequence is 15 residues long. Germline assignment: CDR1 KGHSH and CDR2 LQKENI. This CDR3 reads CASSSGTQGNQPQHF. DNA for the CDR3: TGTGCCAGCTCATCTGGCACCCAGGGCAATCAGCCCCAGCATTTT.

There are a few counts of this clone. This chain connects TRBV5-1 to TRBJ2-1; D unresolved. V dropped 3 bases and J dropped 9 bases, with 19 bases sitting between them. The CDR3 totals 15 residues. CDR1 is SGHRS and CDR2 is YFSETQ in the germline V gene. CDR3 DNA: TGCGCCAGCAGCTCACTCGGTGTGGTCGTAGGTGAGCAGTTCTTC. It is translated as CASSSLGVVVGEQFF.

The chain employs TRBV7-9 and TRBJ2-3, with D perhaps TRBD2 (5 bases). V was cut by 6 bases and J by 6 bases, with 16 bases left in between. The CDR3 covers 14 residues. Germline values: CDR1 SEHNR, CDR2 FQNEAQ (reference sequence). The CDR3 loop reads CASSKSGRKDTQYF. CDR3 sequence (DNA): TGTGCCAGCAGTAAGAGCGGCAGGAAGGATACGCAGTATTTT.

This clone was counted a few times. The chain couples TRBV5-1 to TRBJ2-5; a weak D match, TRBD2 (5 bases). Per germline, CDR1 SGHRS and CDR2 YFSETQ. The length of the CDR3 is 14 residues. With 0 bases removed from V and 5 bases from J, the gap between germline ends came to 11 bases. This CDR3 reads CASSLVRSGETQYF. CDR3 nucleotide sequence: TGCGCCAGCAGCTTGGTGAGATCGGGGGAGACCCAGTACTTC.

The chain recombines TRBV13 with TRBJ1-1, with D perhaps matching TRBD1 (5 bases). The germline CDR1 and CDR2 sequences are PRHDT and FYEKMQ (reference sequence). Trimming stripped 4 bases from V and 1 base from J, with 13 bases between. The length of the CDR3 is 15 residues. The CDR3 DNA sequence: TGTGCCAGCAGCTCCAGCCCGACAGCGAACACTGAAGCTTTCTTT. Protein: CASSSSPTANTEAFF.

V and J are TRBV30 and TRBJ1-5; possible D gene TRBD1, 6 bases. Trimming pared 2 bases from V and 7 bases from J, leaving 15 bases between. The V gene's germline CDR1 is GTSNPN and CDR2 SVGIG (reference sequence). The CDR3 length is 14 residues. The CDR3: CAWSTGGGRQPQHF. CDR3 bases: TGTGCCTGGAGTACCGGCGGGGGCAGGCAGCCCCAGCATTTT.

This clone was recorded once. The gene calls are TRBV29-1 and TRBJ1-2, with TRBD1 identical over 7 bases. The V and J ends lost 1 base and 4 bases, in that order; junction bases with no gene match: 6. The CDR3 consists of 14 residues. Germline V CDR1 and CDR2: SQVTM, ANQGSEA. The CDR3 DNA sequence: TGCAGCGTTGAAGGAGGGGGCTGGGGCTATGGCTACACCTTC. Amino acid sequence: CSVEGGGWGYGYTF.

Details on this clone: The identical CDR3 is also encoded by other nucleotide sequences in the sample. The chain uses TRBV9 and TRBJ2-5; no firm D call. Deletions cut 1 base from V and 0 bases from J, with 4 bases between. This CDR3 region has 13 residues. CDR1 and CDR2 (germline): SGDLS, YYNGEE. The CDR3 reads CASSVRDQETQYF. The CDR3 DNA sequence: TGTGCCAGCAGCGTACGAGACCAAGAGACCCAGTACTTC.

This sequence joins TRBV9 and TRBJ1-6; 7 bases match TRBD1. Per germline, CDR1 SGDLS and CDR2 YYNGEE. Trimming removed 0 bases from V and 10 bases from J; junction bases left unmatched: 7. This CDR3 spans 15 amino acids. Here the CDR3 reads CASSVAGTVGSPLHF. The CDR3 region has the DNA TGTGCCAGCAGCGTAGCCGGGACAGTTGGATCACCCCTCCACTTT.

This chain joins TRBV27 and TRBJ1-1, with D unresolved. The CDR3 has 13 residues. Germline CDR1 MNHEY, CDR2 SMNVEV (reference sequence). Deletions cut 8 bases from V and 0 bases from J, with 10 bases between. The CDR3 sequence is CASGNGLNTEAFF. CDR3 DNA: TGTGCCAGCGGAAATGGGCTGAACACTGAAGCTTTCTTT.

The rearrangement joins TRBV4-3 to TRBJ1-2; D unclear. The germline CDR1 and CDR2 sequences are LGHNA and YSLEER. V lost 1 base, J lost 5 bases, and 5 bases lay in between. The CDR3 consists of 12 residues. The CDR3 loop reads CASSQGPYGYTF. The DNA for the CDR3 is TGCGCCAGCAGCCAAGGGCCTTATGGCTACACCTTC.

This clone was seen a single time. J is TRBJ1-4 and V is TRBV29-1, with D perhaps matching TRBD1 (5 bases). V dropped 2 bases and J dropped 11 bases, with 12 bases sitting between them. The CDR3 covers 12 residues. Germline CDR1 reads SQVTM; CDR2 reads ANQGSEA. As DNA, the CDR3 is TGCAGCGTTGAACTGGAGGGACCTAAACTGTTTTTT. Translated: CSVELEGPKLFF.

This clone was observed once. This sequence joins TRBV15 and TRBJ1-6; D remains ambiguous. This CDR3 region has 15 residues. Deletions cut 0 bases from V and 7 bases from J, with 10 bases between. CDR1 LNHNV and CDR2 YYDKDF come from the germline V gene (reference sequence). CDR3 in DNA: TGTGCCACCAGCAGAGATTTACCGCCAAATTCACCCCTCCACTTT. It specifies CATSRDLPPNSPLHF.

The chain joins TRBV7-6 to TRBJ2-1, with D perhaps TRBD1 or TRBD2 (5 bases each). Trimming stripped 5 bases from V and 5 bases from J, with 16 bases between. The germline V gene encodes CDR1 SGHVS and CDR2 FNYEAQ. The CDR3 is 15 amino acids. The CDR3 reads CASSPSGASHNEQFF. The CDR3 bases are TGTGCCAGCAGCCCCTCTGGGGCTAGCCACAATGAGCAGTTCTTC.

The genes are TRBV15 and TRBJ2-3, with TRBD2 as a possible D gene (7 bases). This CDR3 is 13 amino acids long. Germline V gene sequence: CDR1 LNHNV, CDR2 YYDKDF (reference sequence). Trimming pared 5 bases from V and 4 bases from J, leaving 10 bases between. CDR3 DNA: TGTGCCACCAGCGGGGGGGCCGCAGATACGCAGTATTTT. It encodes CATSGGAADTQYF.

The table lists this clone with a few counts. The rearrangement links TRBV27 to TRBJ1-2, with unresolved D. The CDR3 runs to 13 residues. Germline lookup yields CDR1 MNHEY and CDR2 SMNVEV (reference sequence). Trimming shortened V by 6 bases and J by 6 bases, and 14 bases separated the two germline ends. Here the CDR3 reads CASSLREDHGYTF. CDR3 nucleotide sequence: TGTGCCAGCAGCTTAAGGGAGGACCATGGCTACACCTTC.

The chain combines TRBV7-2 with TRBJ1-1; the D is unclear. Trimming removed 5 bases at V and 0 bases at J, with 4 bases between. CDR3 size: 12 residues. The germline V gene has CDR1 SGHTA and CDR2 FQGNSA. The CDR3: CASSIMNTEAFF. DNA for the CDR3: TGTGCCAGCAGCATAATGAACACTGAAGCTTTCTTT.

In this sample, this clone turned up a few times. The chain joins TRBV2 to TRBJ2-4; TRBD1 aligns across 9 bases. Germline assignment: CDR1 SNHLY and CDR2 FYNNEI. The CDR3 consists of 12 residues. V was pared by 11 bases and J by 9 bases, with 8 bases of the junction left unmatched. CDR3 DNA: TGTGCCTCGACGGGACAGGGAAGCATTCAGTACTTC. Protein product: CASTGQGSIQYF.

V is TRBV2 and J is TRBJ2-3; D not certain. Trimming took off 3 bases at V and 3 bases at J, with 4 bases between the two ends. Germline V CDR1 and CDR2: SNHLY, FYNNEI. The length of the CDR3 is 12 residues. The CDR3: CASSEGTDTQYF. The CDR3 DNA is TGTGCCAGCAGTGAGGGGACAGATACGCAGTATTTT.

This clone was counted only a few times. Other DNA sequences in this specimen translate into the identical CDR3. This chain joins TRBV5-6 and TRBJ1-5; no clear D gene. CDR3 length: 13 amino acids. Germline V CDR1 and CDR2: SGHDT, YYEEEE. V lost 0 bases to trimming and J lost 4 bases, with 5 bases between them. CDR3 residues: CASSLAGNQPQHF. CDR3 bases: TGTGCCAGCAGCTTGGCCGGGAATCAGCCCCAGCATTTT.